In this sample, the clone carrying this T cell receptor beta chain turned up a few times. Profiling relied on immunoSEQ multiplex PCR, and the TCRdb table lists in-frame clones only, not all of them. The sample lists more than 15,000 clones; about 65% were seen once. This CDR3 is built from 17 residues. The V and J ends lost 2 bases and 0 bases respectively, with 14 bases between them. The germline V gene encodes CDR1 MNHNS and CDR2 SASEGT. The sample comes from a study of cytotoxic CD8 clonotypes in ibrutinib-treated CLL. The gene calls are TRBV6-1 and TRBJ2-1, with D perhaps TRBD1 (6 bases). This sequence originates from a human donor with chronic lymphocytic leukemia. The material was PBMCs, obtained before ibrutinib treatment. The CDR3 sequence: CASSESLGASSYNEQFF. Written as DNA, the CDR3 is TGTGCCAGCAGTGAATCTCTGGGGGCGAGCTCCTACAATGAGCAGTTCTTC.